This entry features one TCR beta chain sequence. Sequencing used immunoSEQ multiplex PCR; TCRdb keeps in-frame clones, though not all of them. The sample contains around 390,000 clones, around nine tenths of which appear only once. These data are taken from a study of blood T cell repertoires in COVID-19. The CDR3 contains 14 residues. The trim removed 2 bases at V and 0 bases at J, leaving 0 bases unmatched. CDR1 is KGHSH, CDR2 LQKENI, per germline. The origin of this receptor is a woman aged 45-65 years who had recovered from COVID-19. The sample was PBMCs or T cells enriched from blood (not recorded which). This sequence joins TRBV18 and TRBJ2-7, with 8 nucleotides matching TRBD2. CDR3 region: CASSPAGGSYEQYF. The CDR3 coding sequence is TGTGCCAGCTCACCAGCGGGAGGCTCCTACGAGCAGTACTTC.